This TCR beta chain was captured by sequencing in a study of human T cells and chemical hapten exposure. Individual cDNA molecules received unique molecular identifiers in the library. In the authors' methods: TCR counts had a median of about 99,000 per sample and spanned roughly 20,000 to 690,600. Via MiXCR, TCRdb re-called the 5' RACE reads, giving one row per CDR3 protein. The V and J calls come from TCRdb's annotation, not from the publication. The table lists 110,000 or so distinct CDR3 sequences, roughly 19% of them singletons. The CDR3 has 15 amino acids. Germline V gives CDR1 LGHNA, CDR2 YNFKEQ. V gave up 1 base and J gave up 10 bases, with 17 bases separating them. RNA extraction used unfractionated whole blood as the source of total RNA. This clonotype occurred a few times.

This rearrangement joins TRBV4-2 to TRBJ2-1, with D possibly matching TRBD1 (6 bases). The sequence derives from a human donor in good health. CDR3 sequence (DNA): TGTGCCAGCAGCCAAGTTTGGCAGGGGCGAAGAGAGCAGTTCTTC. As protein: CASSQVWQGRREQFF.